The 14 T cell receptor beta chains given below trace back to one sample, sequenced in a study of cytomegalovirus exposure and HLA in healthy donors. PCR primers comprised 60 Vbeta and 13 Jbeta primers. Some clones are missing from TCRdb's copy, which holds only in-frame ones; the method was immunoSEQ multiplex PCR. The sample contains some 150,000 clones, roughly 80% of which appear only once. Specimen: PBMCs. These TCRs come from a man aged 45-65 years in good health and CMV-seropositive.

This chain joins TRBV20-1 and TRBJ2-7; no definite D call. Between the trimmed V and J ends, which lost 1 base and 5 bases, there was a span of 6 bases. The V gene's germline CDR1 is DFQATT and CDR2 SNEGSKA (reference sequence). The CDR3 has 11 amino acids. The CDR3 nucleotides read TGCAGTGCTAGAGTATATCACGAGCAGTACTTC. This sequence encodes CSARVYHEQYF.

The chain is built from TRBV5-6 and TRBJ2-4; TRBD2 matches 7 bases. In germline, CDR1 is SGHDT, CDR2 YYEEEE. With 3 bases clipped from V and 0 bases from J, the junction kept 6 bases outside the gene matches. CDR3 length: 16 amino acids. The CDR3 nucleotides are TGTGCCAGCAGCTGGGGGGGGAGGGGAGCCAAAAACATTCAGTACTTC. Translating gives CASSWGGRGAKNIQYF.

This clone appeared a few times. The chain combines TRBV7-6 with TRBJ2-1; 9 nucleotides line up with TRBD2. CDR3 length: 15 amino acids. The junction had 6 bases not matched to a gene; V was cut back by 1 base and J by 8 bases. Germline assignment: CDR1 SGHVS and CDR2 FNYEAQ. The CDR3 loop is CASSLGSGSWDEQFF. CDR3 nucleotide sequence: TGTGCCAGCAGCTTAGGTAGCGGGAGTTGGGATGAGCAGTTCTTC.

The rearrangement uses TRBV6-1 and TRBJ1-1; D gene unclear. Germline V lookup: CDR1 MNHNS, CDR2 SASEGT. The CDR3 is made up of 13 amino acids. Trimming took off 3 bases at V and 11 bases at J, with 16 bases between the two ends. The chain's CDR3 is CASSEEVSKRAFF. CDR3 sequence (DNA): TGTGCCAGCAGTGAGGAGGTTTCCAAAAGGGCTTTCTTT.

This clone has just a few counts. J is TRBJ1-6 and V is TRBV9; tentatively, D is TRBD1 (6 bases). Germline CDR1 is SGDLS and CDR2 is YYNGEE. With 1 base removed from V and 5 bases from J, the gap between germline ends came to 10 bases. The CDR3 consists of 15 residues. The CDR3 loop is CASSVMAGDNSPLHF. In DNA form, the CDR3 reads TGTGCCAGCAGCGTAATGGCAGGGGATAATTCACCCCTCCACTTT.

CDR3 loop: CASSPSGGIGSNGYTF. CDR3 coding DNA: TGTGCCAGCAGTCCATCCGGGGGTATCGGCTCTAATGGCTACACCTTC. The genes are TRBV27 and TRBJ1-2; D might be TRBD1 (5 bases). Trimming left V 5 bases short and J 6 bases short, with 22 bases between. The CDR3 length is 16 residues. Germline lookup yields CDR1 MNHEY and CDR2 SMNVEV (reference sequence).

V is TRBV6-5 and J is TRBJ2-1; 8 bases map to TRBD2. The CDR3 covers 16 residues. CDR1 is MNHEY, CDR2 SVGAGI, per germline. V was clipped by 2 bases and J by 7 bases; unmatched bases: 10. CDR3 in amino acids: CASSYRWASGQNEQFF. Written as DNA, the CDR3 is TGTGCCAGCAGTTACCGTTGGGCTAGCGGGCAGAATGAGCAGTTCTTC.

Comment on this clone: The same CDR3 is also encoded by other DNA sequences in this sample. The rearrangement links TRBV7-3 to TRBJ2-2, with D perhaps matching TRBD2 (6 bases). This CDR3 contains 17 residues. Germline V CDR1 and CDR2: SGHTA, FQGTGA. Trimming left V 5 bases short and J 3 bases short, with 19 bases between. CDR3 nucleotide sequence: TGTGCCAGCAGCCCCCTGTCGCGGGGAGCCGACACCGGGGAGCTGTTTTTT. As protein: CASSPLSRGADTGELFF.

Turning to this clone: The sample has other DNA sequences that encode this CDR3 too. The chain is built from TRBV19 and TRBJ2-1; the D is unclear. V gave up 5 bases and J gave up 4 bases, with 6 bases separating them. This CDR3 region has 12 residues. The germline gives CDR1 LNHDA, CDR2 SQIVND (reference sequence). The CDR3 bases are TGTGCCAGTAGTCAACAGTACAATGAGCAGTTCTTC. Protein product: CASSQQYNEQFF.

This rearrangement joins TRBV6-1 to TRBJ2-4; D remains ambiguous. Germline values: CDR1 MNHNS, CDR2 SASEGT. Deletions cut 4 bases from V and 15 bases from J, with 16 bases between. This CDR3 region has 12 residues. CDR3 residues: CASSADSAVSYF. The CDR3, as DNA: TGTGCCAGCAGTGCCGACTCCGCGGTTTCGTACTTC.

This chain links TRBV29-1 with TRBJ2-3; possible D gene TRBD1, 7 bases. The CDR3 sequence is 14 residues long. CDR1 is SQVTM and CDR2 is ANQGSEA in the germline V gene. The germline V and J ends were trimmed by 4 bases and 2 bases, with 13 bases remaining between them. Written as DNA, the CDR3 is TGCAGCGTTGCAGGGGGGTCAGACACAGATACGCAGTATTTT. It translates to CSVAGGSDTDTQYF.

The CDR3 is CAISGTGIIPGANVLTF. DNA for the CDR3: TGTGCCATCAGTGGGACAGGGATCATTCCTGGGGCCAACGTCCTGACTTTC. The chain uses TRBV10-3 and TRBJ2-6; 8 bases line up with TRBD1. The CDR3 length is 17 residues. Germline values: CDR1 ENHRY, CDR2 SYGVKD. With 4 bases clipped from V and 2 bases from J, the junction kept 7 bases outside the gene matches.

The V call is TRBV30, the J call TRBJ2-3; TRBD2 matches at 13 bases. CDR3 length: 16 amino acids. Trimming removed 3 bases from V and 5 bases from J; junction bases left unmatched: 8. In germline, CDR1 is GTSNPN, CDR2 SVGIG (reference sequence). CDR3 bases: TGTGCCTGGAGCCCTGGGACTAGCGGGAATATAGATACGCAGTATTTT. Protein sequence: CAWSPGTSGNIDTQYF. Full variable domain (rest looked up from reference TRBV30 and TRBJ2-3): SQTIHQWPATLVQPVGSPLSLECTVEGTSNPNLYWYRQAAGRGLQLLFYSVGIGQISSEVPQNLSASRPQDRQFILSSKKLLLSDSGFYLCAWSPGTSGNIDTQYFGPGTRLTVL.

V gene TRBV4-1 combines with J gene TRBJ1-2, with D possibly matching TRBD1 (5 bases). The CDR3 extends over 14 amino acids. Germline V gives CDR1 MGHRA, CDR2 YSYEKL. Trimming took 0 bases from V and 8 from J, leaving 13 bases between them. CDR3 in amino acids: CASSQERWGDGYTF. The CDR3 bases are TGCGCCAGCAGCCAAGAACGATGGGGGGACGGCTACACCTTC.